A single sample is the source of the 16 T cell receptor beta chains below, sequenced in a study of T cell responses to AZD1222 COVID-19 vaccine. The assay was immunoSEQ multiplex PCR, and TCRdb's table has in-frame clones only and misses some. The repertoire has around 95,000 clones, over 90% of them found once; the top ten carry roughly 1.8%. Sequences were derived from peripheral blood, sampled on day 0 of AZD1222 vaccination. The receptors stem from an adult in good health.

The rearrangement joins TRBV10-3 to TRBJ2-1, with 10 bases fitting TRBD2. Germline V gives CDR1 ENHRY, CDR2 SYGVKD. This CDR3 is built from 17 residues. J was trimmed by 1 base and V by 4 bases; bases with no gene match: 7. The DNA of the CDR3 is TGTGCCATCAGTGCAGCGGGAGGGCCGGGGTCCTACAATGAGCAGTTCTTC. Protein sequence: CAISAAGGPGSYNEQFF.

The CDR3 reads CSVDIQSNTEAFF. CDR3 coding DNA: TGCAGCGTTGACATACAGTCGAACACTGAAGCTTTCTTT. V usage is TRBV29-1 and J usage is TRBJ1-1, with unresolved D. V was pared by 3 bases and J by 1 base, with 9 bases between. The CDR3 sequence is 13 residues long. Germline CDR1 SQVTM, CDR2 ANQGSEA.

DNA of the CDR3: TGCAGTGCTTCTCCCGGGACAGCTCAGTACTTC. Its protein is CSASPGTAQYF. The chain has TRBV20-1 and TRBJ2-7; TRBD1 aligns across 7 bases. The CDR3 runs to 11 residues. The junction had 8 bases not matched to a gene; V was cut back by 5 bases and J by 10 bases. CDR1 DFQATT and CDR2 SNEGSKA come from the germline V gene (reference sequence).

The chain carries TRBV7-6 and TRBJ2-7, with 10 bases fitting TRBD2. CDR3 length: 15 amino acids. Germline V gene sequence: CDR1 SGHVS, CDR2 FNYEAQ. V trimming: 5 bases; J trimming: 4 bases; junction bases outside the gene matches: 8. The CDR3 sequence is CASSAGTSAFYEQYF. Here the CDR3 DNA reads TGTGCCAGCAGCGCCGGGACTAGCGCGTTTTACGAGCAGTACTTC.

This sequence joins TRBV10-1 and TRBJ2-7; D ambiguous. Germline V lookup: CDR1 WNHNN, CDR2 SYGVQD (reference sequence). Trimming cost V 2 bases and J 2 bases, with 10 bases left between them. There are 14 residues in the CDR3. CDR3 protein: CASSEVGRTYEQYF. CDR3 nucleotides: TGCGCCAGCAGTGAGGTCGGACGGACCTACGAGCAGTACTTC.

V gene TRBV27 combines with J gene TRBJ2-2, with D possibly matching TRBD2 (6 bases). CDR1 is MNHEY and CDR2 is SMNVEV in the germline V gene (reference sequence). Deletions cut 0 bases from V and 3 bases from J, with 20 bases between. The CDR3 is made up of 19 amino acids. Here the CDR3 DNA reads TGTGCCAGCAGTTTATCGAGTCAGGGTGGCGGGACGGACACCGGGGAGCTGTTTTTT. Amino acid sequence: CASSLSSQGGGTDTGELFF.

The chain has TRBV29-1 and TRBJ1-1; D not resolved. V lost 2 bases and J 7 bases, leaving 11 bases between the germline ends. The length of the CDR3 is 12 residues. Germline loops: CDR1 SQVTM, CDR2 ANQGSEA. CDR3: CSVEPRRDEAFF. In DNA, the CDR3 is TGCAGCGTTGAACCTCGTAGAGATGAAGCTTTCTTT. Full variable domain (remainder filled in from reference TRBV29-1 and TRBJ1-1): SAVISQKPSRDICQRGTSLTIQCQVDSQVTMMFWYRQQPGQSLTLIATANQGSEATYESGFVIDKFPISRPNLTFSTLTVSNMSPEDSSIYLCSVEPRRDEAFFGQGTRLTVV.

The CDR3 here is CASSLTPGDGYTF. CDR3 nucleotide sequence: TGTGCCAGCAGCTTAACTCCGGGAGATGGCTACACCTTC. The genes are TRBV7-9 and TRBJ1-2; D ambiguous. V lost 2 bases to trimming and J lost 6 bases, with 10 bases between them. The germline CDR1 and CDR2 sequences are SEHNR and FQNEAQ (reference sequence). CDR3 length equals 13 residues.

The rearrangement links TRBV19 to TRBJ1-4; no clear D. The germline gives CDR1 LNHDA, CDR2 SQIVND (reference sequence). V was trimmed by 0 bases and J by 2 bases, leaving 7 bases between them. The CDR3 loop spans 15 amino acids. The CDR3 sequence: CASSIEAATNEKLFF. Written as DNA, the CDR3 is TGTGCCAGTAGTATAGAAGCAGCGACTAATGAAAAACTGTTTTTT.

The V and J genes are TRBV5-5 and TRBJ2-2; 10 bases match TRBD1. CDR1 is SGHKS, CDR2 YYEKEE, per germline (reference sequence). J lost 7 bases, V lost 6 bases, and 15 bases had no gene match. CDR3 length: 17 residues. The CDR3 is CASTYVPGQGIGGELFF. CDR3 DNA sequence: TGTGCCAGCACCTACGTACCGGGACAGGGGATCGGCGGGGAGCTGTTTTTT.

CDR3: CASTRQGREGYGYTF. In DNA form, the CDR3 reads TGTGCCAGCACTCGACAGGGACGCGAGGGCTATGGCTACACCTTC. The V call is TRBV28, the J call TRBJ1-2; the match to TRBD1 covers 7 bases. V shed 7 bases, J shed 4 bases, and the junction held 12 bases outside the gene matches. The CDR3 loop spans 15 amino acids. From germline, CDR1 is MDHEN and CDR2 SYDVKM.

V usage is TRBV7-9 and J usage is TRBJ2-2; 8 nucleotides align to TRBD2. V lost 5 bases, J lost 0 bases, and 11 bases stayed unmatched. Germline CDR1 SEHNR, CDR2 FQNEAQ (reference sequence). The CDR3 is 18 residues long. CDR3 nucleotides: TGTGCCAGCAGCCCCGGGACTAGTCAATCCTCGAACACCGGGGAGCTGTTTTTT. Translation: CASSPGTSQSSNTGELFF.

The chain carries TRBV19 and TRBJ2-1; 8 positions agree with TRBD2. The CDR3 has 16 residues. J lost 7 bases, V lost 4 bases, and 12 bases had no gene match. Germline V gene lookup returns CDR1 LNHDA and CDR2 SQIVND (reference sequence). CDR3 sequence reads: CASSTPGLVGVNEQFF. CDR3 bases: TGTGCCAGTAGTACCCCGGGACTAGTGGGGGTAAATGAGCAGTTCTTC.

This clone came up once. This rearrangement joins TRBV27 to TRBJ1-5, with 8 bases that match TRBD1. This CDR3 contains 17 residues. With V trimmed by 5 bases and J by 0 bases, 9 bases remained unmatched. Germline CDR1 and CDR2: MNHEY and SMNVEV (reference sequence). CDR3 in amino acids: CASSPSTGDYSNQPQHF. The DNA for the CDR3 is TGTGCCAGCAGTCCATCGACAGGGGATTATAGCAATCAGCCCCAGCATTTT.

This clone was recorded only once. The chain uses TRBV5-5 and TRBJ2-2; 7 nucleotides agree with TRBD1. Per the germline V gene, CDR1 is SGHKS and CDR2 is YYEKEE (reference sequence). This CDR3 spans 16 amino acids. V gave up 3 bases and J gave up 4 bases; unmatched junction bases: 9. CDR3 residues: CASSSSRQGFTGELFF. DNA of the CDR3: TGTGCCAGCAGCTCTTCTCGACAGGGTTTCACCGGGGAGCTGTTTTTT.

This clone was counted a single time. This rearrangement joins TRBV3-1 (or the pseudogene TRBV3-2) to TRBJ2-3, with 11 bases identical to TRBD2. The germline V gene encodes CDR1 LGHDT and CDR2 YNNKEL (reference sequence). After removal of 0 bases from V and 11 bases from J, the junction contained 13 bases not matched to a gene. This CDR3 region has 17 residues. CDR3 in DNA: TGTGCCAGCAGCCAAGATGAGCTAGCGGGAGGCCCTAGGGGGCAGTATTTT. Amino acids: CASSQDELAGGPRGQYF.